These 29 T cell receptor beta chains were all obtained from the same sample, sequenced in a study of beta chain features in type 1 diabetes. Study-wide results and limits: Type 1 diabetes patients showed a moderate but significant shortening of TCRB CDR3s in all four CD4+ subsets.

No antigen has been assigned to these receptors. Every isolated RNA sample was fully reverse transcribed, so sequencing captured expressed TCRB transcripts. Clones were sequenced by immunoSEQ multiplex PCR, and TCRdb holds only the in-frame ones, with some missing. Among hundreds of thousands of clones listed, 13% were seen once. Sequenced input: naive CD4+ T cells from blood. The receptors derive from a man aged 18 to 35 with type 1 diabetes.

This clone was seen a few times. The chain recombines TRBV30 with TRBJ1-1, with no clear D. Germline assignment: CDR1 GTSNPN and CDR2 SVGIG (reference sequence). The CDR3 has 14 amino acids. Deletions cut 3 bases from V and 1 base from J, with 12 bases between. CDR3 sequence reads: CAWRPGLQNTEAFF. CDR3 coding DNA: TGTGCCTGGAGGCCGGGCCTTCAGAACACTGAAGCTTTCTTT.

This chain joins TRBV30 and TRBJ1-1; D ambiguous. V lost 3 bases and J 0 bases, leaving 17 bases between the germline ends. The CDR3 loop spans 16 amino acids. Germline CDR1 is GTSNPN and CDR2 is SVGIG (reference sequence). In DNA, the CDR3 is TGTGCCTGGAGCTTTCGTACCACGTCCATGAACACTGAAGCTTTCTTT. Its translation is CAWSFRTTSMNTEAFF.

This clone was counted only a few times. This chain joins TRBV28 and TRBJ1-2; D is uncertain. The CDR3 runs 11 residues. In germline, CDR1 is MDHEN, CDR2 SYDVKM. The V end lost 3 bases, the J end lost 6 bases, and 5 bases lay between the germline ends. CDR3 residues: CASSFQDGYTF. The CDR3 nucleotides read TGTGCCAGCAGTTTTCAGGATGGCTACACCTTC.

This clone was counted a few times. J is TRBJ2-2 and V is TRBV5-1; D is ambiguous. The CDR3 consists of 14 residues. V lost 1 base and J lost 3, with 7 bases in between. Germline CDR1 SGHRS, CDR2 YFSETQ. CDR3 coding DNA: TGCGCCAGCAGCTTGAGGGCCGACACCGGGGAGCTGTTTTTT. Its protein product is CASSLRADTGELFF.

The rearrangement uses TRBV18 and TRBJ1-5, with a weak D call TRBD1 (5 bases). Germline loops: CDR1 KGHSH, CDR2 LQKENI. This CDR3 is 15 amino acids long. Trimming cost V 3 bases and J 5 bases, with 14 bases left between them. CDR3 loop: CASSPERQTHQPQHF. CDR3 in DNA: TGTGCCAGCTCACCGGAGCGACAGACTCATCAGCCCCAGCATTTT.

The chain couples TRBV30 to TRBJ1-4; D is unclear. The CDR3 length is 15 residues. Germline V gene data show CDR1 as GTSNPN and CDR2 as SVGIG (reference sequence). The V gene lost 3 bases and the J gene lost 7 bases, with 18 bases spanning the gap. Written as DNA, the CDR3 is TGTGCCTGGAGGTCCCCGGGCCACGAGGTTGAAAAACTGTTTTTT. Protein product: CAWRSPGHEVEKLFF.

The chain recombines TRBV14 with TRBJ2-1; 9 bases map to TRBD1. Losses at the gene ends were 3 bases for V and 3 bases for J; bases not matched to a gene: 3. The CDR3 length is 15 residues. Germline-derived CDR1 and CDR2 are SGHDN and FVKESK. CDR3 amino acids: CASSHPGQGYNEQFF. The CDR3 coding sequence is TGTGCCAGCAGCCATCCGGGACAGGGCTACAATGAGCAGTTCTTC.

The rearrangement uses TRBV2 and TRBJ2-3, with D perhaps matching TRBD1 or TRBD2 (5 bases each). CDR3 length: 14 amino acids. Trimming left V 11 bases short and J 4 bases short, with 19 bases between. Per germline, CDR1 SNHLY and CDR2 FYNNEI. The CDR3, as DNA: TGTGCCTCCACCGCCGGCCGGGGCGCAGATACGCAGTATTTT. Translation gives CASTAGRGADTQYF.

This clone was found a few times. The chain links TRBV4-1 to TRBJ2-3; TRBD2 might be the D (6 bases). This CDR3 is built from 13 residues. V lost 5 bases, J lost 1 base, and 7 bases lay in between. The germline V gene encodes CDR1 MGHRA and CDR2 YSYEKL. The CDR3 DNA sequence: TGCGCCAGCAGCGAGCGGGGCACAGATACGCAGTATTTT. Encoded protein: CASSERGTDTQYF.

This clone was seen only once. The chain carries TRBV7-9 and TRBJ1-2, with TRBD1 matching over 7 bases. CDR1 and CDR2 (germline): SEHNR, FQNEAQ (reference sequence). The CDR3 is 15 amino acids. V was pared by 5 bases and J by 6 bases, with 12 bases of the junction left unmatched. CDR3 nucleotides: TGTGCCAGCAGCCTCCGACAGGGAGGAATGGATGGCTACACCTTC. It yields the protein CASSLRQGGMDGYTF.

This clone was detected a few times. The rearrangement links TRBV6-5 to TRBJ2-7, with 7 bases matching TRBD1. This CDR3 comprises 13 residues. CDR1 MNHEY and CDR2 SVGAGI come from the germline V gene. V shed 7 bases and J 3 bases; nucleotides not matched to a gene: 6. The CDR3 DNA follows: TGTGCCAGCACCGAAGGACAGGACTACGAGCAGTACTTC. As protein: CASTEGQDYEQYF.

A few counts support this clone. The V call is TRBV28, the J call TRBJ1-5; D is unresolved. CDR3 length: 12 residues. Germline loops: CDR1 MDHEN, CDR2 SYDVKM. Trimming stripped 2 bases from V and 6 bases from J, with 5 bases between. The CDR3 DNA is TGTGCCAGCAGTTTAGTGGGTCAGCCCCAGCATTTT. Amino acid sequence: CASSLVGQPQHF.

This clone was counted only a few times. J is TRBJ2-1 and V is TRBV5-6, with 10 bases lining up with TRBD1. Germline V gene data show CDR1 as SGHDT and CDR2 as YYEEEE. The CDR3 has 12 amino acids. J was trimmed by 10 bases and V by 4 bases; bases with no gene match: 2. CDR3 amino acids: CASSRDRGEQFF. In nucleotides, the CDR3 is TGTGCCAGCAGCAGGGACAGGGGAGAGCAGTTCTTC.

The V call is TRBV13, the J call TRBJ2-1; TRBD1 aligns across 8 bases. With V trimmed by 5 bases and J by 6 bases, 3 bases remained unmatched. CDR1 and CDR2 from the germline V gene are PRHDT and FYEKMQ (reference sequence). The CDR3 has 13 amino acids. The CDR3 DNA sequence: TGTGCCAGCAGCATAACAGGGGGCAATGAGCAGTTCTTC. Protein sequence: CASSITGGNEQFF.

The V call is TRBV6-5, the J call TRBJ1-4; a weak D match, TRBD1 (5 bases). Germline V gene lookup returns CDR1 MNHEY and CDR2 SVGAGI. V shed 5 bases and J shed 0 bases, with 10 bases lying between them. CDR3 length: 15 amino acids. The DNA of the CDR3 is TGTGCCAGCAGTCTCGACAGAGCAACTAATGAAAAACTGTTTTTT. Translated, it gives CASSLDRATNEKLFF.

Details on this clone: At the DNA level, this CDR3 is encoded by other sequences in the same sample as well. This sequence joins TRBV28 and TRBJ1-1; D remains unclear. The CDR3 has 11 residues. Trimming took 7 bases from V and 1 from J, leaving 4 bases between them. CDR1 MDHEN and CDR2 SYDVKM come from the germline V gene. CDR3 sequence: CASNRNTEAFF. Here the CDR3 DNA reads TGTGCCAGCAACAGGAACACTGAAGCTTTCTTT.

The genes are TRBV2 and TRBJ1-4; TRBD1 agrees at 8 bases. Looked up from germline, CDR1 is SNHLY and CDR2 is FYNNEI. V trimming: 6 bases; J trimming: 2 bases; junction bases outside the gene matches: 5. This CDR3 is built from 15 residues. CDR3 sequence: CASRSYRGTNEKLFF. CDR3 nucleotides: TGTGCCAGCAGAAGCTACAGGGGGACTAATGAAAAACTGTTTTTT. The complete variable domain, with remaining parts taken from reference TRBV2 and TRBJ1-4, reads EPEVTQTPSHQVTQMGQEVILRCVPISNHLYFYWYRQILGQKVEFLVSFYNNEISEKSEIFDDQFSVERPDGSNFTLKIRSTKLEDSAMYFCASRSYRGTNEKLFFGSGTQLSVL.

This clone came up a few times. This rearrangement joins TRBV7-9 to TRBJ2-7; D gene uncertain. V gave up 4 bases and J gave up 4 bases, with 11 bases separating them. CDR1 is SEHNR, CDR2 FQNEAQ, per germline (reference sequence). The CDR3 sequence is 13 residues long. The CDR3 region has the DNA TGTGCCAGCAGCTCAACCAATGGTTACGAGCAGTACTTC. Amino acids: CASSSTNGYEQYF.

This clone has more than one count but fewer than ten. The chain employs TRBV7-9 and TRBJ1-2, with TRBD1 matching over 7 bases. The CDR3 totals 15 residues. Germline V gives CDR1 SEHNR, CDR2 FQNEAQ (reference sequence). V shed 0 bases, J shed 4 bases, and the junction held 5 bases outside the gene matches. The CDR3 DNA reads as TGTGCCAGCAGCTTAGCGCAGGGGGAAGGCTATGGCTACACCTTC. The encoded protein is CASSLAQGEGYGYTF.

The genes are TRBV19 and TRBJ2-4; tentatively, D is TRBD2 (6 bases). The CDR3 is 12 amino acids. Germline-derived CDR1 and CDR2 are LNHDA and SQIVND (reference sequence). The V end lost 3 bases, the J end lost 15 bases, and 15 bases lay between the germline ends. The CDR3 reads CASSIGRESRYF. CDR3 sequence (DNA): TGTGCCAGTAGTATCGGACGGGAGTCGCGGTACTTC.

This clone was picked up a small number of times. This chain links TRBV5-1 with TRBJ1-1, with 8 bases matching TRBD1. CDR1 is SGHRS and CDR2 is YFSETQ in the germline V gene. This CDR3 is 15 amino acids long. The junction had 6 bases not matched to a gene; V was cut back by 4 bases and J by 1 base. The CDR3 DNA follows: TGCGCCAGCAGCGTAGCCGGGACAGGGAACACTGAAGCTTTCTTT. Translating it yields CASSVAGTGNTEAFF.

This chain joins TRBV9 and TRBJ2-7; TRBD1 aligns across 9 bases. CDR1 is SGDLS and CDR2 is YYNGEE in the germline V gene. The CDR3 sequence is 17 residues long. V was pared by 0 bases and J by 6 bases, with 13 bases of the junction left unmatched. The CDR3 is CASSVGPPGQGPPEQYF. The CDR3 nucleotides read TGTGCCAGCAGCGTAGGACCCCCGGGACAGGGTCCCCCCGAGCAGTACTTC.

There are a few counts of this clone. CDR3 loop: CASSRGLGANVLTF. CDR3 DNA: TGTGCCAGCAGCAGGGGGCTTGGGGCCAACGTCCTGACTTTC. This rearrangement joins TRBV14 to TRBJ2-6; 7 nucleotides agree with TRBD1. Germline V lookup: CDR1 SGHDN, CDR2 FVKESK. The V gene end was trimmed by 5 bases and the J gene end by 3 bases; junction bases not matched to a gene: 1. CDR3 length equals 14 residues.

V gene TRBV4-1 combines with J gene TRBJ1-2; 10 nucleotides align to TRBD1. The ends lost 7 bases at V and 2 bases at J; junction bases unmatched: 16. Germline V gene sequence: CDR1 MGHRA, CDR2 YSYEKL. The CDR3 is made up of 18 amino acids. The CDR3 nucleotides are TGCGCCAGCAAACCTTTAATTCGAGGGACAGGGGAGAACTATGGCTACACCTTC. This translates into CASKPLIRGTGENYGYTF.

The V and J genes are TRBV18 and TRBJ2-7, with no clear D. This CDR3 comprises 15 residues. Per germline, CDR1 KGHSH and CDR2 LQKENI. Trimming took off 0 bases at V and 0 bases at J, with 9 bases between the two ends. The CDR3 DNA sequence: TGTGCCAGCTCACCACCTGGGTCCCTCTCCTACGAGCAGTACTTC. Its translation is CASSPPGSLSYEQYF.

A few counts support this clone. The V and J genes are TRBV30 and TRBJ1-5, with D uncertain. Germline V gives CDR1 GTSNPN, CDR2 SVGIG (reference sequence). This CDR3 has 16 residues. With 2 bases removed from V and 0 bases from J, the gap between germline ends came to 14 bases. CDR3 nucleotides: TGTGCCTGGAGTACCCGCCCGACATTTAGCAATCAGCCCCAGCATTTT. Protein sequence: CAWSTRPTFSNQPQHF. The full variable domain, rest sourced from reference TRBV30 and TRBJ1-5, is SQTIHQWPATLVQPVGSPLSLECTVEGTSNPNLYWYRQAAGRGLQLLFYSVGIGQISSEVPQNLSASRPQDRQFILSSKKLLLSDSGFYLCAWSTRPTFSNQPQHFGDGTRLSIL.

CDR3 in amino acids: CASSAGTGTYNEQFF. The CDR3 region has the DNA TGTGCCAGCAGCGCCGGGACAGGGACCTACAATGAGCAGTTCTTC. The chain is built from TRBV9 and TRBJ2-1; 9 bases agree with TRBD1. CDR1 and CDR2 from the germline V gene are SGDLS and YYNGEE. Germline trimming cut 3 bases from V and 2 bases from J; bases unmatched to any gene: 3. The CDR3 contains 15 residues.

This clone was counted a few times. This chain's CDR3 is CASASWASGNTIYF. For the CDR3, the DNA is TGTGCCAGCGCTTCGTGGGCGTCTGGAAACACCATATATTTT. This sequence joins TRBV27 and TRBJ1-3; D remains ambiguous. The germline V gene has CDR1 MNHEY and CDR2 SMNVEV (reference sequence). V was clipped by 8 bases and J by 1 base, with 12 bases between them. The CDR3 sequence is 14 residues long.

In its sample, this clone was seen a few times. This rearrangement joins TRBV30 to TRBJ1-3; no clear D. Per germline, CDR1 GTSNPN and CDR2 SVGIG (reference sequence). The CDR3 consists of 12 residues. V dropped 0 bases and J dropped 9 bases, with 9 bases sitting between them. The CDR3 nucleotides are TGTGCCTGGAGTGTGGCCGTAAGCACCATATATTTT. It translates to CAWSVAVSTIYF.